This is a list of T cell receptor beta chains from one sample in a study of OX40 agonist ivuxolimab in advanced cancers. Method: immunoSEQ multiplex PCR; TCRdb's copy keeps in-frame clones and lacks some. In the table there are tens of thousands of clones, about 89% of which are singletons. The sequences come from CD4+ or CD8+ T cells sorted from blood, collected in a trial of the OX40 agonist ivuxolimab. The receptor set was obtained from an adult with an advanced solid tumor such as melanoma, head and neck, liver or kidney cancer. Each CDR3 is given with its conserved first and last residue. A D gene is named only where the DNA matches it firmly. For some rows the clone size is stated as once, few or many, or as a class when expanded; others skip it.

CDR3 protein	CDR3 DNA	V gene	J gene	D gene	clone size
CASSSQGRTEAFF	TGTGCCAGCAGCTCACAGGGTCGCACTGAAGCTTTCTTT	TRBV6-6	TRBJ1-1	-	-
CASSLGRGGEKLFF	TGTGCCAGCAGTTTGGGCAGGGGTGGTGAAAAACTGTTTTTT	TRBV27	TRBJ1-4	-	-
CASSPTGTGNSPLHF	TGTGCCAGCAGCCCTACCGGGACAGGGAATTCACCCCTCCACTTT	TRBV7-3	TRBJ1-6	TRBD1	-
CASSLGTFNPSTYEQYF	TGTGCCAGCAGTTTGGGGACATTTAACCCCTCCACCTACGAGCAGTACTTC	TRBV27	TRBJ2-7	-	-
CASRTGTGGYTF	TGTGCCAGCAGGACAGGGACCGGTGGCTACACCTTC	TRBV6-5	TRBJ1-2	TRBD1	-
CAWSEGRQGVAFF	TGTGCCTGGAGCGAAGGACGACAGGGAGTAGCTTTCTTT	TRBV30	TRBJ1-1	TRBD1	-
CASSWPRGREGKNIQYF	TGTGCCAGCAGTTGGCCCAGGGGGCGCGAGGGCAAAAACATTCAGTACTTC	TRBV7-9	TRBJ2-4	TRBD1	once
CATSTDRTSGGPTGTDTQYF	TGTGCCACCAGCACCGACCGGACTAGCGGGGGCCCCACTGGCACAGATACGCAGTATTTT	TRBV15	TRBJ2-3	TRBD2	-
CASSIQGALYEQYF	TGTGCCAGTAGTATACAGGGGGCTCTCTACGAGCAGTACTTC	TRBV19	TRBJ2-7	TRBD1	-
CASSQEGQWPNTEAFF	TGTGCCAGCAGCCAGGAGGGTCAATGGCCCAACACTGAAGCTTTCTTT	TRBV14	TRBJ1-1	-	once
CASSAPQSSGNTIYF	TGTGCCAGCAGCGCCCCACAGAGCTCTGGAAACACCATATATTTT	TRBV9	TRBJ1-3	-	-
CATSRWTGEADTQYF	TGTGCCACCAGCAGATGGACAGGGGAGGCAGATACGCAGTATTTT	TRBV15	TRBJ2-3	TRBD1	-
CSVVGLAEGSYNEQFF	TGCAGCGTTGTTGGGCTAGCGGAGGGTTCCTACAATGAGCAGTTCTTC	TRBV29-1	TRBJ2-1	TRBD2	-
CASSLGQGTYNEQFF	TGTGCCAGCAGCCTAGGACAGGGGACCTACAATGAGCAGTTCTTC	TRBV13	TRBJ2-1	TRBD1	-
CASSPQGLENEQFF	TGTGCCAGCAGCCCCCAGGGACTAGAAAATGAGCAGTTCTTC	TRBV14	TRBJ2-1	TRBD2	once
CASNPRQGVSGLCF	TGTGCCAGCAACCCCAGACAGGGGGTATCCGGACTGTGCTTC	TRBV28	TRBJ2-7	TRBD1	-
CASSINLGLAGGYNEQFF	TGTGCCAGTAGTATCAATCTCGGACTAGCGGGAGGGTACAATGAGCAGTTCTTC	TRBV19	TRBJ2-1	TRBD2	-
CASSDGRGHTGELFF	TGTGCCAGCAGTGATGGCAGGGGGCACACCGGGGAGCTGTTTTTT	TRBV6-4	TRBJ2-2	TRBD1	few
CASSPPGFTRTEAFF	TGTGCCAGCAGCCCCCCGGGTTTCACGAGGACTGAAGCTTTCTTT	TRBV7-6	TRBJ1-1	-	-
CASSSTSLAQYADTQYF	TGCGCCAGCAGCTCGACGTCCTTAGCTCAGTACGCAGATACGCAGTATTTT	TRBV5-1	TRBJ2-3	-	-
CASSVTADGNYGYTF	TGTGCCAGCAGCGTAACGGCAGACGGTAACTATGGCTACACCTTC	TRBV9	TRBJ1-2	-	-
CASSVDSSGNTIYF	TGTGCCAGCAGCGTAGACAGCTCTGGAAACACCATATATTTT	TRBV9	TRBJ1-3	-	-
CASSQWLRGVNEQFF	TGTGCCAGCAGCCAATGGTTGCGGGGAGTCAATGAGCAGTTCTTC	TRBV14	TRBJ2-1	-	-
CASIKGQLNTEAFF	TGTGCCAGCATAAAAGGACAGCTGAACACTGAAGCTTTCTTT	TRBV2	TRBJ1-1	-	-
CASSEPYLTGAMNTEAFF	TGTGCCAGCAGTGAACCCTACCTGACAGGGGCCATGAACACTGAAGCTTTCTTT	TRBV6-1	TRBJ1-1	TRBD1	-
CASSPPPGTGLFNSPLHF	TGTGCCAGTAGTCCCCCTCCAGGGACAGGGTTGTTTAATTCACCCCTCCACTTT	TRBV19	TRBJ1-6	TRBD1	-
CASSWARGLNQPQHF	TGTGCCAGTAGTTGGGCCAGGGGGCTAAATCAGCCCCAGCATTTT	TRBV19	TRBJ1-5	TRBD1	few
CASSFFSDRRDTQYF	TGTGCCAGCAGCTTTTTTTCAGACCGGAGGGATACGCAGTATTTT	TRBV7-9	TRBJ2-3	-	-
CASSLRLADFTDTQYF	TGTGCCAGCAGCTTAAGGCTAGCGGACTTCACAGATACGCAGTATTTT	TRBV7-6	TRBJ2-3	TRBD2	-
CASSLARYEQYF	TGTGCCAGCAGCTTAGCAAGGTACGAGCAGTACTTC	TRBV7-9	TRBJ2-7	-	-
CASSVGWRQFF	TGTGCCAGTAGCGTTGGGTGGAGACAGTTCTTC	TRBV19	TRBJ2-1	-	-
CASSQGPGTGTDTQYF	TGCGCCAGCAGCCAAGGGCCCGGGACAGGCACAGATACGCAGTATTTT	TRBV4-1	TRBJ2-3	TRBD1	once
CASRYTGQSTDTQYF	TGTGCCAGCAGATATACGGGACAGAGTACAGATACGCAGTATTTT	TRBV6-5	TRBJ2-3	TRBD1	-
CAISDPGEGTQYF	TGTGCCATCAGTGACCCAGGGGAGGGGACCCAGTACTTC	TRBV10-3	TRBJ2-5	-	once
CASRTLNYGYTF	TGTGCCAGCAGGACACTCAACTATGGCTACACCTTC	TRBV25-1	TRBJ1-2	-	-
CASNDGGNSPLHF	TGTGCCAGTAACGATGGGGGAAATTCACCCCTCCACTTT	TRBV11-1	TRBJ1-6	-	-
CASSQVDSYTEAFF	TGCGCCAGCAGCCAAGTGGACAGCTACACTGAAGCTTTCTTT	TRBV4-3	TRBJ1-1	-	-
CASSYSGEAYEQYF	TGTGCCAGCAGTTACTCAGGGGAAGCCTACGAGCAGTACTTC	TRBV6-5	TRBJ2-7	-	-
CACQGGETRHEQYF	TGTGCCTGTCAAGGGGGGGAAACGCGGCACGAGCAGTACTTC	TRBV30	TRBJ2-7	-	-
CASSPEPSDQETQYF	TGTGCCAGCTCACCGGAACCTAGCGACCAAGAGACCCAGTACTTC	TRBV18	TRBJ2-5	-	once
CASREGARGFF	TGTGCCAGCAGAGAGGGGGCGAGGGGTTTCTTT	TRBV28	TRBJ1-1	TRBD1	-
CASSSLDREETQYF	TGTGCCAGCAGCTCCCTGGACAGGGAAGAGACCCAGTACTTC	TRBV7-9	TRBJ2-5	TRBD1	-
CASSKGWRIFYGYTF	TGTGCCAGCAGCAAAGGATGGAGGATCTTCTATGGCTACACCTTC	TRBV21-1	TRBJ1-2	-	-
CASSPKVRAERQPQHF	TGTGCCAGCAGCCCGAAGGTTAGGGCTGAGAGGCAGCCCCAGCATTTT	TRBV7-8	TRBJ1-5	-	-